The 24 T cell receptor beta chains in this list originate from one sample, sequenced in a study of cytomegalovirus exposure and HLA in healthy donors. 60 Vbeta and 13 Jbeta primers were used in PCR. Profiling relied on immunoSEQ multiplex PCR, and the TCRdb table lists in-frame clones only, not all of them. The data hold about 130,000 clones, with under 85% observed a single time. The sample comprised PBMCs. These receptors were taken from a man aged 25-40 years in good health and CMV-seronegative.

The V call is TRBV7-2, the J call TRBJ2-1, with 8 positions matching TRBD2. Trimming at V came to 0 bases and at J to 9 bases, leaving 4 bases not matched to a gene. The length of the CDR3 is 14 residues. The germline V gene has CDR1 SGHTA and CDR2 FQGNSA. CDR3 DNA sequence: TGTGCCAGCAGCTTAGCGCGGGGGGCGGGTGAGCAGTTCTTC. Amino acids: CASSLARGAGEQFF. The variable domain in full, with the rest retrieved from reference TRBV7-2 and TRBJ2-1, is GAGVSQSPSNKVTEKGKDVELRCDPISGHTALYWYRQSLGQGLEFLIYFQGNSAPDKSGLPSDRFSAERTGGSVSTLTIQRTQQEDSAVYLCASSLARGAGEQFFGPGTRLTVL.

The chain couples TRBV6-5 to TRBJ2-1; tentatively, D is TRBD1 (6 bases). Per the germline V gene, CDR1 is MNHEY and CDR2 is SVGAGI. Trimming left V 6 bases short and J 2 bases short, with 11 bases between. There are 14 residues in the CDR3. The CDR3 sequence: CASSPQGTYNEQFF. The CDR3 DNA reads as TGTGCCAGCAGCCCACAGGGAACCTACAATGAGCAGTTCTTC.

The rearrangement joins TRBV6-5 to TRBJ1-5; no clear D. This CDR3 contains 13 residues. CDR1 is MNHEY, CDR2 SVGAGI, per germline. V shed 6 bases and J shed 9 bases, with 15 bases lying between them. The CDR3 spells CASRLAPDRPQHF. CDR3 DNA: TGTGCCAGCAGACTCGCCCCCGATAGGCCCCAGCATTTT.

This CDR3 is CASSGGRTTNEKLFF. CDR3 nucleotide sequence: TGTGCCAGCAGCGGGGGGCGGACAACTAATGAAAAACTGTTTTTT. The chain uses TRBV9 and TRBJ1-4, with D possibly being TRBD1 (6 bases). CDR1 and CDR2 from the germline V gene are SGDLS and YYNGEE. V was pared by 3 bases and J by 0 bases, with 9 bases between. This CDR3 has 15 residues.

The chain's CDR3 is CASRQGDYEQYF. The CDR3 coding sequence is TGTGCCAGCAGGCAGGGGGACTACGAGCAGTACTTC. The gene calls are TRBV2 and TRBJ2-7, with 7 bases identical to TRBD1. The germline gives CDR1 SNHLY, CDR2 FYNNEI. The CDR3 is made up of 12 amino acids. V was clipped by 6 bases and J by 3 bases; unmatched bases: 2.

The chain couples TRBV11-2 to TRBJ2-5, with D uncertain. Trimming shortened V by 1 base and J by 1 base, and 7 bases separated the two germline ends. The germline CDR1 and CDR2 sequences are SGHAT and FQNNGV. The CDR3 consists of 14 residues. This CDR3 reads CASSLGASQETQYF. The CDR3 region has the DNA TGTGCCAGCAGCTTAGGGGCGTCCCAAGAGACCCAGTACTTC.

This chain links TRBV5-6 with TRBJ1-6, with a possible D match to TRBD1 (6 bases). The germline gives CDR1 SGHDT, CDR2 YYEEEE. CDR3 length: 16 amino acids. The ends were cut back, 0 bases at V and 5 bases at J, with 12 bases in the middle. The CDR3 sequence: CASSLARGQNNSPLHF. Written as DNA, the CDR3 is TGTGCCAGCAGCTTGGCCCGAGGACAGAATAATTCACCCCTCCACTTT.

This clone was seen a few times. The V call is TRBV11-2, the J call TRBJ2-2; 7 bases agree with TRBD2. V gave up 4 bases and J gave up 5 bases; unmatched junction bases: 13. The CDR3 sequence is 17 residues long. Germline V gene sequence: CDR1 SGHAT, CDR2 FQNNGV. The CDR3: CASSSIAGSGFTGELFF. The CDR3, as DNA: TGTGCCAGCAGCTCAATAGCGGGTTCAGGGTTTACCGGGGAGCTGTTTTTT.

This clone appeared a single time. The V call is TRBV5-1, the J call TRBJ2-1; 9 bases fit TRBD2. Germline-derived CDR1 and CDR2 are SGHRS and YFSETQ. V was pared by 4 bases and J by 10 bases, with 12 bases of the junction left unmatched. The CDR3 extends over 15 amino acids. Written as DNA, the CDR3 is TGCGCCAGCAGCCTAGCGGGAACAAACATGCGCGAGCAGTTCTTC. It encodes CASSLAGTNMREQFF.

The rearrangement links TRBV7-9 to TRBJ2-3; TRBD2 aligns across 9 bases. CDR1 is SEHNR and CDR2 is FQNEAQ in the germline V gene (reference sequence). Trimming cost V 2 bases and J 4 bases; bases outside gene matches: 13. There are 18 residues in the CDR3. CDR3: CASSLSAGGPDRPDTQYF. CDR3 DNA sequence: TGTGCCAGCAGCTTATCGGCGGGAGGGCCGGACCGCCCAGATACGCAGTATTTT.

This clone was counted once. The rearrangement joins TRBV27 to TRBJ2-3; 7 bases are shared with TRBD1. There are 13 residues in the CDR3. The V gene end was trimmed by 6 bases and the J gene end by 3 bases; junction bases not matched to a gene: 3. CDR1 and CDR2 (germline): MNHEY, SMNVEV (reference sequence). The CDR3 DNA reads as TGTGCCAGCAGACCGACAGGGACAGATACGCAGTATTTT. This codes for CASRPTGTDTQYF.

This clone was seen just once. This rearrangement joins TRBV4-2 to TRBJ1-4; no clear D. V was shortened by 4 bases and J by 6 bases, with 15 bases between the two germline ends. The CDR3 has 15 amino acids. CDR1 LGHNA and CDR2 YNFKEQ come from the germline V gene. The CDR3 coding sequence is TGTGCCAGCAGCCGTAGCCGCGGGAGGGATGAAAAACTGTTTTTT. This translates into CASSRSRGRDEKLFF.

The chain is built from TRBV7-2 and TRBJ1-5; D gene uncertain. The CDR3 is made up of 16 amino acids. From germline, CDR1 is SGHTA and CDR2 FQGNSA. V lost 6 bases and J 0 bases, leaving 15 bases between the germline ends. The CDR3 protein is CASRSGWRDSNQPQHF. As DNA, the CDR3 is TGTGCCAGCAGGTCGGGGTGGCGCGATAGCAATCAGCCCCAGCATTTT.

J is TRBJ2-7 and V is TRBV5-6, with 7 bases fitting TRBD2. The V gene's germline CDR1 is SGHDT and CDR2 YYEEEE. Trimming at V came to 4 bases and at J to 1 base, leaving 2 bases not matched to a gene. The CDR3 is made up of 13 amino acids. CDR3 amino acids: CASSAGRSYEQYF. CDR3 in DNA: TGTGCCAGCAGCGCCGGGAGGTCCTACGAGCAGTACTTC.

CDR3 nucleotide sequence: TGCAGCGTTAGAGGACAGGGTGGGTACGAGCAGTACTTC. Amino acids: CSVRGQGGYEQYF. This chain joins TRBV29-1 and TRBJ2-7; 8 nucleotides align to TRBD1. V shed 5 bases and J 4 bases; nucleotides not matched to a gene: 7. The CDR3 has 13 residues. Germline V CDR1 and CDR2: SQVTM, ANQGSEA.

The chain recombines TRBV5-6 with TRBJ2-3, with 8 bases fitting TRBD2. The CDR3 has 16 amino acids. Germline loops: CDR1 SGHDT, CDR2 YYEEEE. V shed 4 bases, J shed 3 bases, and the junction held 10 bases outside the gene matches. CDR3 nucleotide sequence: TGTGCCAGCAGCCCACGTACTAGCGGAAGAACAGATACGCAGTATTTT. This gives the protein CASSPRTSGRTDTQYF.

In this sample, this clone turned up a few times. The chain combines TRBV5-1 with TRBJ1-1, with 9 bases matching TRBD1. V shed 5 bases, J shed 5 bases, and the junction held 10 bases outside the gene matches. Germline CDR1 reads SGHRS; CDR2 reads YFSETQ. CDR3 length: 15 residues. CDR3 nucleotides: TGCGCCAGCAGGGCGGGACAGGGTTTGGTGACTGAAGCTTTCTTT. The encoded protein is CASRAGQGLVTEAFF.

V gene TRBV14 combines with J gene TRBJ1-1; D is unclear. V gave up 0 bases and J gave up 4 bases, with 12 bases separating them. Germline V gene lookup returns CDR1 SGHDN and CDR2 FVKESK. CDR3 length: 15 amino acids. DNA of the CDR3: TGTGCCAGCAGCCAAGATACCTCTTCTAGCACTGAAGCTTTCTTT. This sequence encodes CASSQDTSSSTEAFF.

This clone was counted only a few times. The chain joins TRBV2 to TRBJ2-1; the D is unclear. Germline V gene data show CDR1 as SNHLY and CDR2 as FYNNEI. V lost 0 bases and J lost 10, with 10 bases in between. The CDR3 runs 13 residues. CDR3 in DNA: TGTGCCAGCAGTGAAGCGCGTCCTAGGGAGCAGTTCTTC. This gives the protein CASSEARPREQFF.

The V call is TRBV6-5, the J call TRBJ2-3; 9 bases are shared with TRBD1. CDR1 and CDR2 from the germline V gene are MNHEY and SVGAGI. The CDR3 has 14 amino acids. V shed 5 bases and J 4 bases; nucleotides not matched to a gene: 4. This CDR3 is CASSRDRVADTQYF. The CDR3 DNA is TGTGCCAGCAGTCGGGACAGGGTTGCAGATACGCAGTATTTT.

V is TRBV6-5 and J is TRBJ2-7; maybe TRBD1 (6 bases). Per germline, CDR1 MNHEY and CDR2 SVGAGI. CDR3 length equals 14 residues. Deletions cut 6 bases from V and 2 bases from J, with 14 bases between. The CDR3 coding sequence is TGTGCCAGCAGACATGACAGGCCGGCCTACGAGCAGTACTTC. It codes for CASRHDRPAYEQYF.

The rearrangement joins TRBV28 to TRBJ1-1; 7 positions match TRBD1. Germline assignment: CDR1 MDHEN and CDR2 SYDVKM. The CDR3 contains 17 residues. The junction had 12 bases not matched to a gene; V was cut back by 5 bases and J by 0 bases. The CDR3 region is CASSLRQGVWVNTEAFF. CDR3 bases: TGTGCCAGCAGTCTACGACAGGGCGTATGGGTGAACACTGAAGCTTTCTTT.

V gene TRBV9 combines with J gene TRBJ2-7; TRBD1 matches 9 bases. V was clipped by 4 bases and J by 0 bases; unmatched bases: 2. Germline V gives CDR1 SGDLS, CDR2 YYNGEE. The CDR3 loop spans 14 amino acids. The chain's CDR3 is CASSTGQGSYEQYF. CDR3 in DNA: TGTGCCAGCAGCACGGGACAGGGCTCCTACGAGCAGTACTTC.

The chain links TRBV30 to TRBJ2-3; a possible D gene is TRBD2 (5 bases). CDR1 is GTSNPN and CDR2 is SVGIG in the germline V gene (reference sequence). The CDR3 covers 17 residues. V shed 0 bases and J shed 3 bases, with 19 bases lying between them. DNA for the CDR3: TGTGCCTGGAGTGTACCGGGCGCGGGCCGCGGGACAGATACGCAGTATTTT. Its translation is CAWSVPGAGRGTDTQYF.